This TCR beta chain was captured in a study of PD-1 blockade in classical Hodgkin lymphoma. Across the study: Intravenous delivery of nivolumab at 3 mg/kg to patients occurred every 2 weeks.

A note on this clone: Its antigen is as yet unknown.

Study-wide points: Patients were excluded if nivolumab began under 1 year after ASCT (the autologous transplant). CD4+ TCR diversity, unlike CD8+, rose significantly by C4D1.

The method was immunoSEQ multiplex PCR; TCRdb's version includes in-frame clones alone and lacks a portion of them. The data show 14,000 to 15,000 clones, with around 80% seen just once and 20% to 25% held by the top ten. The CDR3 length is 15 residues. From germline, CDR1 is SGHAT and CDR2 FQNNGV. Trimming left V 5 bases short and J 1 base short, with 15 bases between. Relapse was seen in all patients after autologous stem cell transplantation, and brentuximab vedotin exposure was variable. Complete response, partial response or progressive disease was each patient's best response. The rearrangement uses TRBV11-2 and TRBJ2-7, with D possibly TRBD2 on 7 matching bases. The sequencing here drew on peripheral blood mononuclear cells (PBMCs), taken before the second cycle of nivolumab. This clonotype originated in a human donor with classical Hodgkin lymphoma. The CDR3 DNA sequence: TGTGCCAGCAGCCTAGGGGGAGGGCAGTCCTACGAGCAGTACTTC. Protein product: CASSLGGGQSYEQYF.